This entry concerns a single T cell receptor beta chain. What it binds is unknown. Donors in the study were healthy people who gave bone marrow. This sample was included in a study of cytomegalovirus exposure and HLA in healthy donors. This PCR relied on a set of 60 Vbeta primers and 13 Jbeta primers. The data were produced by immunoSEQ multiplex PCR, yet TCRdb's version contains in-frame clones alone and is incomplete. The table records approximately 140,000 clones, approximately 80% of them present only once. CDR3 length: 18 amino acids. Between the trimmed V and J ends, which lost 0 bases and 5 bases, there was a span of 23 bases. The germline V gene has CDR1 SGDLS and CDR2 YYNGEE. The study's findings and limits: Presence/absence analysis assumed near-uniform sequencing depth across donors. Data from an earlier analysis indicated that most TCR beta V segments were productive either about 87% or about 30% of the time.

The chain joins TRBV9 to TRBJ2-5, with D possibly TRBD1 on 6 matching bases. The sequencing input was PBMCs. The sequence came from a man between 35 and 55 years old in good health and CMV-seronegative. In nucleotides, the CDR3 is TGTGCCAGCAGCGTAGAAGCCGCCCCTGGGCAGGGGCATGAGACCCAGTACTTC. It yields the protein CASSVEAAPGQGHETQYF. Complete variable domain (other parts from reference TRBV9 and TRBJ2-5): DSGVTQTPKHLITATGQRVTLRCSPRSGDLSVYWYQQSLDQGLQFLIQYYNGEERAKGNILERFSAQQFPDLHSELNLSSLELGDSALYFCASSVEAAPGQGHETQYFGPGTRLLVL.